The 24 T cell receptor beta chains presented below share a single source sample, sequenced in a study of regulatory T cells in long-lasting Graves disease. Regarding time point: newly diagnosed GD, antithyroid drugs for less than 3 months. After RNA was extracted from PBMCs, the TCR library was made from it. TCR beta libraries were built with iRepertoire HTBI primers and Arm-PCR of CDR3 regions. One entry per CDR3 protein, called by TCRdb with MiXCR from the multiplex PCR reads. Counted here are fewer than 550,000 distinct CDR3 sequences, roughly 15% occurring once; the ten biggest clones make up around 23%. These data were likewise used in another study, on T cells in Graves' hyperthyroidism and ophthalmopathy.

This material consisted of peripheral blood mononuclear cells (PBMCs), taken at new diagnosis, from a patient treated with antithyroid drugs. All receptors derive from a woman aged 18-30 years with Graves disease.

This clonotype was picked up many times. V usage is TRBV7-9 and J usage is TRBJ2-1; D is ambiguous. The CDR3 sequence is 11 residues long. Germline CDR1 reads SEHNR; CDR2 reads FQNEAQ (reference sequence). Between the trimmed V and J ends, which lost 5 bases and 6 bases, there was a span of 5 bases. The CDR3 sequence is CASSHGNEQFF. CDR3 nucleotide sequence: TGTGCCAGCAGCCACGGCAATGAGCAGTTCTTC.

CDR3: CAFSWGPKGAEQFF. CDR3 nucleotides: TGTGCCTTCAGTTGGGGGCCCAAGGGGGCTGAGCAGTTCTTC. This chain connects TRBV30 to TRBJ2-1; 7 nucleotides match TRBD1. Trimming at V came to 7 bases and at J to 9 bases, leaving 15 bases not matched to a gene. The CDR3 is 14 amino acids. CDR1 is GTSNPN, CDR2 SVGIG, per germline (reference sequence).

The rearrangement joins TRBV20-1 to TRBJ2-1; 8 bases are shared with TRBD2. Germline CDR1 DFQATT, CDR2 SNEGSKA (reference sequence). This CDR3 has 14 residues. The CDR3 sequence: CTARTSLNYNEQFF. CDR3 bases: TGCACTGCAAGGACTAGCTTAAACTACAATGAGCAGTTCTTC.

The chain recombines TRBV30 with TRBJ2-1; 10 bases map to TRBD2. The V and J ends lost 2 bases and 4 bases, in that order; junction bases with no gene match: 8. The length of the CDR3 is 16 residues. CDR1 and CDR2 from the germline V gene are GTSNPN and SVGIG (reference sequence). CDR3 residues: CAWSRLAGAEYNEQFF. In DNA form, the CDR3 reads TGTGCCTGGAGTAGACTAGCGGGTGCTGAATACAATGAGCAGTTCTTC.

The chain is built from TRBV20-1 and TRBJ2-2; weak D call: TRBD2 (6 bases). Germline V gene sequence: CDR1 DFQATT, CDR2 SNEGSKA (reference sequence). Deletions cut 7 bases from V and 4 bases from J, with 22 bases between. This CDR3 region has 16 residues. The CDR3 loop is CSVHGLGGRGTGELFF. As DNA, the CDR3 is TGCAGTGTCCACGGACTCGGAGGGCGCGGCACCGGGGAGCTGTTTTTT.

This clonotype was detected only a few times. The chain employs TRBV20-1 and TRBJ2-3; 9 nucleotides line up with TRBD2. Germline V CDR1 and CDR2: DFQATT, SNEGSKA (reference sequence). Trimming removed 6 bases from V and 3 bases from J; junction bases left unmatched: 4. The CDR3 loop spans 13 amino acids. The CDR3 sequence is CSAIAGVTDTQYF. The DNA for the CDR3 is TGCAGTGCAATAGCGGGAGTTACAGATACGCAGTATTTT.

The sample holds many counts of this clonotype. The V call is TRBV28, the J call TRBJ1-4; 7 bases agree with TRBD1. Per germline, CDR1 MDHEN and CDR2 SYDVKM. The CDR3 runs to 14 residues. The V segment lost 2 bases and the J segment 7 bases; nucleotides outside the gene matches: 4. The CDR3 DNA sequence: TGTGCCAGCAGTTTACTGGCAGGGGGTGAAAAACTGTTTTTT. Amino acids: CASSLLAGGEKLFF.

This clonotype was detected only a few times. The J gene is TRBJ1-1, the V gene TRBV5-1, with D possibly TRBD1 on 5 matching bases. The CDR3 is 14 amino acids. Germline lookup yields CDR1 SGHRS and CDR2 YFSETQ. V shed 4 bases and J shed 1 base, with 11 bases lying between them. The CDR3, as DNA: TGCGCCAGCAGCGGAGTTCAGGGGAACACTGAAGCTTTCTTT. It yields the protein CASSGVQGNTEAFF.

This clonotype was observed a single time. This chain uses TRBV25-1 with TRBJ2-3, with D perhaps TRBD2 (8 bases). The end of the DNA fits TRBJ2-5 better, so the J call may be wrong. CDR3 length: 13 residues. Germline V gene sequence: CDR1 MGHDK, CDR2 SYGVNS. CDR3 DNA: TGTGCCAGCCGGGAGGGGGCTTCGGAGACCCAGTACTTC. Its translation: CASREGASETQYF.

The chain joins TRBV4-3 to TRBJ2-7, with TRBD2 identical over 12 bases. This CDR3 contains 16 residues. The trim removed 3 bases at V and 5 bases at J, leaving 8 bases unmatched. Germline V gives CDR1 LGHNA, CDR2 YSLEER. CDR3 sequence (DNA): TGCGCCAGCAGCCAGGACCTAGCGGGAGGGCTCCACGAGCAGTACTTC. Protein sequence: CASSQDLAGGLHEQYF.

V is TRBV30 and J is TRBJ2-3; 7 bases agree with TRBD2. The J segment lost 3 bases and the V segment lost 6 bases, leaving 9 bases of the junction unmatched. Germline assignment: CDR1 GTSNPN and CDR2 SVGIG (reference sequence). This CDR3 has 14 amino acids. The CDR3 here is CACRLGGSTDTQYF. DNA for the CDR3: TGTGCCTGCCGCCTTGGCGGGAGTACAGATACGCAGTATTTT.

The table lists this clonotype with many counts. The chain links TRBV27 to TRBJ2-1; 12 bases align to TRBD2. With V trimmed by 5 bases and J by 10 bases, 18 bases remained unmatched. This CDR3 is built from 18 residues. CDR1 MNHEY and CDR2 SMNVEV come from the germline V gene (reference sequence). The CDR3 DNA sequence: TGTGCCAGCAGTATACAGGGGGTGAGACTAGCGGGAGTTAGAGAGCAGTTCTTC. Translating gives CASSIQGVRLAGVREQFF.

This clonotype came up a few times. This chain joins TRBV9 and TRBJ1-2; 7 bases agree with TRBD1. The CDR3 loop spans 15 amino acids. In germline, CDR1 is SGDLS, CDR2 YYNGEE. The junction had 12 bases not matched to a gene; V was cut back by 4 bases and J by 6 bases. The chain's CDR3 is CASSPSPQGEHGYTF. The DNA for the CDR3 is TGTGCCAGCAGCCCTAGCCCGCAGGGGGAACATGGCTACACCTTC.

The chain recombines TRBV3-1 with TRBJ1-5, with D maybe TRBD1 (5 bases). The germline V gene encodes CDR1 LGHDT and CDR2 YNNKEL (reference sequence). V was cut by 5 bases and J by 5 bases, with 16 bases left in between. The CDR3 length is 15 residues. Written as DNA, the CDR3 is TGTGCCAGCAGCACCGGGGCGAAATTTTATCAGCCCCAGCATTTT. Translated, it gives CASSTGAKFYQPQHF.

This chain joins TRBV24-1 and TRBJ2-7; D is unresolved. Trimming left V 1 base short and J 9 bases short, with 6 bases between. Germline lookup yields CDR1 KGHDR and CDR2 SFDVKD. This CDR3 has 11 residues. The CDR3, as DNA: TGTGCCACCAGTGATTTTGAGTTGCAGTACTTC. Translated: CATSDFELQYF.

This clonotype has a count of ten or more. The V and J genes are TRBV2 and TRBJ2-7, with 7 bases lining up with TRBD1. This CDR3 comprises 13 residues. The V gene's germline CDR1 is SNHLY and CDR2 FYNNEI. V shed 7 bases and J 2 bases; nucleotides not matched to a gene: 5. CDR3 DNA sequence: TGTGCCAGCACTAAGGGACAGCCCTACGAGCAGTACTTC. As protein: CASTKGQPYEQYF.

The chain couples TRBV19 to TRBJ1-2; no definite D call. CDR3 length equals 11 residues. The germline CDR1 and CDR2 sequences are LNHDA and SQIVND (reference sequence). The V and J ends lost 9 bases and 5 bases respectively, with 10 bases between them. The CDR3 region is CASTGVYGYTF. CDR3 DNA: TGTGCCAGCACCGGGGTGTATGGCTACACCTTC. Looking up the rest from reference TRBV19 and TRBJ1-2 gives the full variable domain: DGGITQSPKYLFRKEGQNVTLSCEQNLNHDAMYWYRQDPGQGLRLIYYSQIVNDFQKGDIAEGYSVSREKKESFPLTVTSAQKNPTAFYLCASTGVYGYTFGSGTRLTVV.

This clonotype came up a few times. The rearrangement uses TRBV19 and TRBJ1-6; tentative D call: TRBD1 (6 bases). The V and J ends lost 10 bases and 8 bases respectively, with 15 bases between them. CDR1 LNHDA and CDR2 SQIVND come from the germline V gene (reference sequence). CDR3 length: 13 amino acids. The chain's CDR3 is CATSGTWDSPLHF. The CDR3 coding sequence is TGTGCCACCTCCGGGACATGGGATTCACCCCTCCACTTT.

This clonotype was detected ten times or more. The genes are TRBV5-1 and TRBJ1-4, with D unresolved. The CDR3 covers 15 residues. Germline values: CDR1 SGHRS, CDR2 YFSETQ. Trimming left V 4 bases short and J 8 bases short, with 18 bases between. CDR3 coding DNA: TGCGCCAGCAGCCAAAACGGAATGGAGGGAGAAAAACTGTTTTTT. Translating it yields CASSQNGMEGEKLFF.

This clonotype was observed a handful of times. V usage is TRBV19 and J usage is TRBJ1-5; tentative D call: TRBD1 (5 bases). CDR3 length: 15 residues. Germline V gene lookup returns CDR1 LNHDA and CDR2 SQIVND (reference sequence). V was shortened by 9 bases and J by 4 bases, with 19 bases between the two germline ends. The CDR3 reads CASCCRDADNQPQHF. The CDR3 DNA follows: TGTGCCAGCTGCTGCCGGGACGCGGATAATCAGCCCCAGCATTTT.

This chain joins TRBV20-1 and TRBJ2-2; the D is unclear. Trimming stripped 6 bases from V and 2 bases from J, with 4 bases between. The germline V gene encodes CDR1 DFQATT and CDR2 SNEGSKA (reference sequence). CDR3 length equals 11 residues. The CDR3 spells CSAENTGELFF. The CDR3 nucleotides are TGCAGTGCAGAAAACACCGGGGAGCTGTTTTTT.

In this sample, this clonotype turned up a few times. Here the CDR3 reads CASSLVPTGTSGRGSYNEQFF. As DNA, the CDR3 is TGTGCCAGCAGCTTAGTTCCAACCGGGACTAGCGGGAGGGGTTCCTACAATGAGCAGTTCTTC. This sequence joins TRBV7-2 and TRBJ2-1, with 16 bases aligning to TRBD2. The germline CDR1 and CDR2 sequences are SGHTA and FQGNSA. The CDR3 contains 21 residues. The ends lost 1 base at V and 1 base at J; junction bases unmatched: 10.

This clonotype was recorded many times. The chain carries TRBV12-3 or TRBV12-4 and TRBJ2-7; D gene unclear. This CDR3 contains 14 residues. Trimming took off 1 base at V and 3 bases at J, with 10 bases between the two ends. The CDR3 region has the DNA TGTGCCAGCAGTTTAGGACAATCTGGCTACGAGCAGTACTTC. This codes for CASSLGQSGYEQYF.

This chain's CDR3 is CASSEAPGTYGYTF. The DNA for the CDR3 is TGTGCCAGCAGTGAAGCGCCAGGGACCTATGGCTACACCTTC. The chain uses TRBV6-1 and TRBJ1-2, with D possibly being TRBD1 (5 bases). Germline CDR1 reads MNHNS; CDR2 reads SASEGT. Trimming removed 0 bases at V and 4 bases at J, with 9 bases between. The CDR3 is 14 amino acids.